These 5 T cell receptor beta chains originate from one sample sequenced in a study of T cell responses to AZD1222 COVID-19 vaccine. Sequenced by immunoSEQ multiplex PCR; TCRdb stores in-frame clones only, minus some. The table lists approximately 160,000 clones, around 93% of them singletons. Sample: peripheral blood, taken on day 0 of AZD1222 vaccination. These TCRs come from an adult in good health.

V and J are TRBV23-1 and TRBJ2-7; TRBD1 might be the D (6 bases). TRBV23-1 is annotated as an ORF whose role is uncertain. V lost 0 bases to trimming and J lost 6 bases, with 9 bases between them. The CDR3 sequence is 13 residues long. The CDR3: CASSQSSGAEQYF. The CDR3 region has the DNA TGCGCCAGCAGTCAATCGTCAGGGGCCGAGCAGTACTTC.

The chain links TRBV5-1 to TRBJ2-7; D is possibly TRBD2 (5 bases). V dropped 5 bases and J dropped 2 bases, with 14 bases sitting between them. This CDR3 comprises 14 residues. CDR1 SGHRS and CDR2 YFSETQ come from the germline V gene. The CDR3 reads CASRKVGSPYEQYF. The DNA of the CDR3 is TGCGCCAGCAGGAAGGTGGGGAGCCCCTACGAGCAGTACTTC.

The chain employs TRBV5-8 and TRBJ1-6, with 8 nucleotides matching TRBD1. CDR1 is SGHTS and CDR2 is YDEGEE in the germline V gene. This CDR3 has 15 amino acids. V shed 4 bases, J shed 4 bases, and the junction held 4 bases outside the gene matches. The DNA of the CDR3 is TGTGCCAGCAGCCGCGGACAGGGATATAATTCACCCCTCCACTTT. Residues: CASSRGQGYNSPLHF.

The chain employs TRBV9 and TRBJ1-2; D is ambiguous. CDR3 length: 12 amino acids. V lost 3 bases and J 7 bases, leaving 10 bases between the germline ends. Looked up from germline, CDR1 is SGDLS and CDR2 is YYNGEE. The CDR3 spells CASSGRVAGYTF. For the CDR3, the DNA is TGTGCCAGCAGCGGCCGGGTGGCTGGCTACACCTTC.

The chain recombines TRBV27 with TRBJ1-5; TRBD1 agrees at 7 bases. The CDR3 has 18 amino acids. The V and J ends lost 4 bases and 0 bases, in that order; junction bases with no gene match: 12. Looked up from germline, CDR1 is MNHEY and CDR2 is SMNVEV (reference sequence). CDR3 protein: CASSSRDSYLFSNQPQHF. The CDR3 DNA is TGTGCCAGCAGTTCCCGGGACAGCTACCTTTTTAGCAATCAGCCCCAGCATTTT.